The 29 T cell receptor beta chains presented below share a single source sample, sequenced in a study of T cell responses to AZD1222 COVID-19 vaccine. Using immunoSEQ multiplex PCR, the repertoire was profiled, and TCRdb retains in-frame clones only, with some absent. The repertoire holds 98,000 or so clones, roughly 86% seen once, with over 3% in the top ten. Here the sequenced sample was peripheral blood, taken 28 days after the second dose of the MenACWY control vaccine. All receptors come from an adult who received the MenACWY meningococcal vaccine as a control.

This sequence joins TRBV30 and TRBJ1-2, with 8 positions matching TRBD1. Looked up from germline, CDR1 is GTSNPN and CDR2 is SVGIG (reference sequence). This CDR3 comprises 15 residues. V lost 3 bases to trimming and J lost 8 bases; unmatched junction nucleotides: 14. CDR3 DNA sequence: TGTGCCTGGAGGGAATCGGACAGGGCGGTGCGGGGCTACACCTTC. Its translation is CAWRESDRAVRGYTF.

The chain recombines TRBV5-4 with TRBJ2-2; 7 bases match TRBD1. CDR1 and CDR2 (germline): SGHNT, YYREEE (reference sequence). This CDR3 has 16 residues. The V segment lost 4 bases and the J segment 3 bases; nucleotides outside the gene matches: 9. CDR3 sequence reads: CASSENRGVYTGELFF. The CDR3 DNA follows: TGTGCCAGCAGCGAAAACAGGGGAGTTTACACCGGGGAGCTGTTTTTT.

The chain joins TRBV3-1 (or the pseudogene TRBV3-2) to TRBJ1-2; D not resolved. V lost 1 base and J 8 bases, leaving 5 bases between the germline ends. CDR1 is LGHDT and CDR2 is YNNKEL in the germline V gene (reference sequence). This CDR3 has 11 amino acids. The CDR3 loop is CASSQAAGYTF. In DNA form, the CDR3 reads TGTGCCAGCAGCCAAGCGGCAGGCTACACCTTC.

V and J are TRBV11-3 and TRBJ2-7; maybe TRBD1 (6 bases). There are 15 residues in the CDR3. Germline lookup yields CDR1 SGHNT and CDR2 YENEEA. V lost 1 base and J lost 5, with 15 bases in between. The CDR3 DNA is TGTGCCAGCAGCTTAGGTCCGGGACAATTGAACGAGCAGTACTTC. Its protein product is CASSLGPGQLNEQYF.

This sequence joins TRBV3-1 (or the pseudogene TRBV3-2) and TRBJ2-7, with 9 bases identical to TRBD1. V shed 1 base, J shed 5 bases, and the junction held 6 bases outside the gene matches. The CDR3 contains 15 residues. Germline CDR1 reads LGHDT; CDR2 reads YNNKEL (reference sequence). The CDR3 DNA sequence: TGTGCCAGCAGCCAAGGGGTGACAGGGGGGAACGAGCAGTACTTC. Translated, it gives CASSQGVTGGNEQYF.

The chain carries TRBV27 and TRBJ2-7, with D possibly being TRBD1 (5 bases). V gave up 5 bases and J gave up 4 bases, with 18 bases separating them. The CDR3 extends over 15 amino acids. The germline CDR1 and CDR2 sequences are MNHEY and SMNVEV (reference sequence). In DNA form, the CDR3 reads TGTGCCAGCAGTCCCCGACAGTTAGGTGAATACGAGCAGTACTTC. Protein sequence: CASSPRQLGEYEQYF.

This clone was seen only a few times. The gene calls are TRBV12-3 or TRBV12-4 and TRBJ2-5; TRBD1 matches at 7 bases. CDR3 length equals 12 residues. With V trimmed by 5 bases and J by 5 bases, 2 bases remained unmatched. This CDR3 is CASSIQGETQYF. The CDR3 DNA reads TGTGCCAGCAGTATACAGGGGGAGACCCAGTACTTC.

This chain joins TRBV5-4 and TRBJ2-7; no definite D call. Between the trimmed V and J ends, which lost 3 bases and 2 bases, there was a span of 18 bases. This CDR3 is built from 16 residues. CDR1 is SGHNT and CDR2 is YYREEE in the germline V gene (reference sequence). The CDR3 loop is CASSSPLGRDTYEQYF. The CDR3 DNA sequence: TGTGCCAGCAGCTCTCCCCTCGGACGCGACACCTACGAGCAGTACTTC.

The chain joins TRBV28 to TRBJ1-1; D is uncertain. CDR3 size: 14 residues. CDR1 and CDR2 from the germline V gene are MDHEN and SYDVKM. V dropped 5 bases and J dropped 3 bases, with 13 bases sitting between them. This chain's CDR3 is CASSPLGRDTEAFF. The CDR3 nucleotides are TGTGCCAGCAGTCCCTTAGGGAGGGACACTGAAGCTTTCTTT. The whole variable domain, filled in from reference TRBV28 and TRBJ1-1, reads DVKVTQSSRYLVKRTGEKVFLECVQDMDHENMFWYRQDPGLGLRLIYFSYDVKMKEKGDIPEGYSVSREKKERFSLILESASTNQTSMYLCASSPLGRDTEAFFGQGTRLTVV.

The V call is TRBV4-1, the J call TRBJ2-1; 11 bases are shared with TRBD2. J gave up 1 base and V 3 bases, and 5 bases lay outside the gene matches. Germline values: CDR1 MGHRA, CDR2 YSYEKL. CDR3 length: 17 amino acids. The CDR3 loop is CASSHTSGGKSYNEQFF. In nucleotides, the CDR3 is TGCGCCAGCAGCCACACTAGCGGGGGCAAGTCCTACAATGAGCAGTTCTTC.

CDR3 region: CASSEGWGTGGYEQYF. CDR3 sequence (DNA): TGCGCCAGCAGTGAAGGCTGGGGGACAGGGGGCTACGAGCAGTACTTC. V and J are TRBV10-1 and TRBJ2-7, with 11 bases that match TRBD1. The CDR3 consists of 16 residues. The germline gives CDR1 WNHNN, CDR2 SYGVQD (reference sequence). V lost 3 bases, J lost 3 bases, and 7 bases stayed unmatched.

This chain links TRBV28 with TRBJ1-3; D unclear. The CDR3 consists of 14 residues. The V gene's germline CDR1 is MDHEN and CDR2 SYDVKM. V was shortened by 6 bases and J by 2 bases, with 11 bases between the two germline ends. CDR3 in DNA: TGTGCCAGCAGATCAGAATCCCCTGGAAACACCATATATTTT. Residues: CASRSESPGNTIYF.

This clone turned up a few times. In DNA form, the CDR3 reads TGTGCCAGCAGTCCGAATCCTGGGGCCAACGTCCTGACTTTC. It yields the protein CASSPNPGANVLTF. The V gene is TRBV7-3, the J gene TRBJ2-6, with D unclear. CDR3 length: 14 residues. Looked up from germline, CDR1 is SGHTA and CDR2 is FQGTGA. V lost 6 bases and J 2 bases, leaving 8 bases between the germline ends.

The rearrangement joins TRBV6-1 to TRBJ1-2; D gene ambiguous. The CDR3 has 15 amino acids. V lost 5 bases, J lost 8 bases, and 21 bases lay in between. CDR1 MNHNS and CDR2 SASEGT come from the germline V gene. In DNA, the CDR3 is TGTGCCAGCAGTTCCCCCGGGCCAAGAGAAGGGGGCTACACCTTC. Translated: CASSSPGPREGGYTF.

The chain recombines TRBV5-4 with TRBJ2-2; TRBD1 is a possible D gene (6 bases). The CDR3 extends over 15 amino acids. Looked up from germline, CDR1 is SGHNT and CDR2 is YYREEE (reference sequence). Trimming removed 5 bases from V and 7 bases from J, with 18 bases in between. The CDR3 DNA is TGTGCCAGCAGTTCTTCCAGGGGCTTGGACGGGGAGCTGTTTTTT. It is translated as CASSSSRGLDGELFF.

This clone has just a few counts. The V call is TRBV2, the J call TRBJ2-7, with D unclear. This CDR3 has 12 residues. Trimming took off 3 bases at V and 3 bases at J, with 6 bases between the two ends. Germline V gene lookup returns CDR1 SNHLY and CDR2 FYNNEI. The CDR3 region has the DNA TGTGCCAGCAGTGATCTAGTCTACGAGCAGTACTTC. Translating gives CASSDLVYEQYF.

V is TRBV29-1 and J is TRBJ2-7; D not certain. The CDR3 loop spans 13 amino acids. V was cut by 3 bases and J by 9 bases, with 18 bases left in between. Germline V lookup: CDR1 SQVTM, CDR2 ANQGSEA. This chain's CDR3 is CSVEVREDFGQYF. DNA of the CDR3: TGCAGCGTTGAGGTGCGAGAAGATTTTGGGCAGTACTTC.

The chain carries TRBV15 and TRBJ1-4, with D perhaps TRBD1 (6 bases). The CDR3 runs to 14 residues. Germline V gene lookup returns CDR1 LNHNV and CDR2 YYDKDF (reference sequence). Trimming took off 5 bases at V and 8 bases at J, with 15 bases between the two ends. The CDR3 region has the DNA TGTGCCACCAGCGGGGGCGGGGCGGGGGAAAAACTGTTTTTT. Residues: CATSGGGAGEKLFF.

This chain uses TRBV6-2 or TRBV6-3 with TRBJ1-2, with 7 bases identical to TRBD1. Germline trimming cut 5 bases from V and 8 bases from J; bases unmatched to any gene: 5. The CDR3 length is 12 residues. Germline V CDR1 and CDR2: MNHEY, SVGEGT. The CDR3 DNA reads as TGTGCCAGCAGTAGACAGGGAGTGGGCTACACCTTC. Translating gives CASSRQGVGYTF.

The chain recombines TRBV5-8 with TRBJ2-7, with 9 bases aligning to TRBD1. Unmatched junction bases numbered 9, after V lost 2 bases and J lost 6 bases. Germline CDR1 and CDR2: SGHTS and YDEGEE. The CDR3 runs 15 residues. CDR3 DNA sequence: TGTGCCAGCAGCTTAGGAGGGACAGGGTTTCGCGAGCAGTACTTC. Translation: CASSLGGTGFREQYF.

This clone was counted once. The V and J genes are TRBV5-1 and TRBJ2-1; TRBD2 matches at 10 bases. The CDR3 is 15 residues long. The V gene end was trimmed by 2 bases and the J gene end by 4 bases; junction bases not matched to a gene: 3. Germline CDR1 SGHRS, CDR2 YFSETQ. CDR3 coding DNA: TGCGCCAGCAGCTTCCGACTAGCGGGTTACAATGAGCAGTTCTTC. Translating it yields CASSFRLAGYNEQFF. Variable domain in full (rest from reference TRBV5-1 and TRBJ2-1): KAGVTQTPRYLIKTRGQQVTLSCSPISGHRSVSWYQQTPGQGLQFLFEYFSETQRNKGNFPGRFSGRQFSNSRSEMNVSTLELGDSALYLCASSFRLAGYNEQFFGPGTRLTVL.

The CDR3: CASSLRPLAGEGETQYF. The CDR3 DNA follows: TGTGCCAGCAGCCTCCGACCTTTAGCGGGGGAGGGGGAGACCCAGTACTTC. The gene calls are TRBV7-3 and TRBJ2-5; TRBD2 matches 9 bases. The CDR3 contains 17 residues. With 5 bases clipped from V and 5 bases from J, the junction kept 15 bases outside the gene matches. CDR1 and CDR2 (germline): SGHTA, FQGTGA. The variable domain in full, completed from reference TRBV7-3 and TRBJ2-5, reads GAGVSQTPSNKVTEKGKYVELRCDPISGHTALYWYRQSLGQGPEFLIYFQGTGAADDSGLPNDRFFAVRPEGSVSTLKIQRTERGDSAVYLCASSLRPLAGEGETQYFGPGTRLLVL.

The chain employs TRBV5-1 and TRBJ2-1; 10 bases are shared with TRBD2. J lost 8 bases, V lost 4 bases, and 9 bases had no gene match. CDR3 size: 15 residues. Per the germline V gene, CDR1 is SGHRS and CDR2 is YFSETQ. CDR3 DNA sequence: TGCGCCAGCAGCGCTACTAGCGGGACTCTCGATGAGCAGTTCTTC. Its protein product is CASSATSGTLDEQFF.

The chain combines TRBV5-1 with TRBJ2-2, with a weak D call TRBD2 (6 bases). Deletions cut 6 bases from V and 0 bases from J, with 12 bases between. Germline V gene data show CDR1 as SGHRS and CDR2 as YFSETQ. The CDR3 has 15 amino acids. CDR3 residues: CASKAQRANTGELFF. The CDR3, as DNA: TGCGCCAGCAAGGCACAGCGGGCGAACACCGGGGAGCTGTTTTTT.

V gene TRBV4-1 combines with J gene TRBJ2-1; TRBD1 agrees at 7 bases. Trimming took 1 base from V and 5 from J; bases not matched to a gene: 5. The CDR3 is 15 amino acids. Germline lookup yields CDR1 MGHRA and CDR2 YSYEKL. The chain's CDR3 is CASSQGTGPNNEQFF. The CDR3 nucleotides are TGCGCCAGCAGCCAAGGGACAGGCCCTAACAATGAGCAGTTCTTC.

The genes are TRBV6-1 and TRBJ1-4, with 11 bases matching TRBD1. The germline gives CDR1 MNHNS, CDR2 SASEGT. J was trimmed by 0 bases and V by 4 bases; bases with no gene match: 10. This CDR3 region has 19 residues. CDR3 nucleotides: TGTGCCAGCAGTGGCCCAAGGGACAGGGGGGTCTCAACTAATGAAAAACTGTTTTTT. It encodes CASSGPRDRGVSTNEKLFF.

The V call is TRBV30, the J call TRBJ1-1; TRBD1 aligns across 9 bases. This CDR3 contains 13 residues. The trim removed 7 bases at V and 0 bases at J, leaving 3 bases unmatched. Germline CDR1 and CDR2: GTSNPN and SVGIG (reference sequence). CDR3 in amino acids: CALRQGVNTEAFF. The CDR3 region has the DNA TGTGCCTTGAGACAGGGGGTGAACACTGAAGCTTTCTTT.

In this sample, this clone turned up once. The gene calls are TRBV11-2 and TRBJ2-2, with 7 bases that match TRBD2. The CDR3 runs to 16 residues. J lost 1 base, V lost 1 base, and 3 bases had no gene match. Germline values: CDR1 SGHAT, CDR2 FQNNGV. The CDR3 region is CASSLGLAENTGELFF. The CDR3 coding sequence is TGTGCCAGCAGCTTAGGTCTAGCGGAGAACACCGGGGAGCTGTTTTTT.

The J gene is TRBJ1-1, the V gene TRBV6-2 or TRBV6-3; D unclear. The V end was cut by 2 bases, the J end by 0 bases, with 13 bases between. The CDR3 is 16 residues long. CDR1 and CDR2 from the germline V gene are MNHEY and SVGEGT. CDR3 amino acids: CASSYGDGVLNTEAFF. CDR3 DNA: TGTGCCAGCAGTTACGGTGATGGGGTGCTGAACACTGAAGCTTTCTTT.